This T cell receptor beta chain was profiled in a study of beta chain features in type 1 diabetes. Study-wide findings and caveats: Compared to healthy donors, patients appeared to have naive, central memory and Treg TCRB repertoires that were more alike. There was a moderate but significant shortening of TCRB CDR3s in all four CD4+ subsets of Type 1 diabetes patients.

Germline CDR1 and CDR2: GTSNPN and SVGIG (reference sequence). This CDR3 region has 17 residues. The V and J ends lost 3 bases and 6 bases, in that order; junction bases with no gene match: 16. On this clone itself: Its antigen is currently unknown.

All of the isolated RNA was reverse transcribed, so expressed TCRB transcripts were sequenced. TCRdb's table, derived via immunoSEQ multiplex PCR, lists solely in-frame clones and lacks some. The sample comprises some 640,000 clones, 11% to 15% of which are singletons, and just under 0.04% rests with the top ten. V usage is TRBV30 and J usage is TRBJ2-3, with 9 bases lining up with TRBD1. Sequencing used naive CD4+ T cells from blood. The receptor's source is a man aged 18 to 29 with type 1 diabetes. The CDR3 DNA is TGTGCCTGGAGGGGACAGGGTGTTTTGTTTCTTCCGGATACGCAGTATTTT. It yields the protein CAWRGQGVLFLPDTQYF. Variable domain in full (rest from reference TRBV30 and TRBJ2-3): SQTIHQWPATLVQPVGSPLSLECTVEGTSNPNLYWYRQAAGRGLQLLFYSVGIGQISSEVPQNLSASRPQDRQFILSSKKLLLSDSGFYLCAWRGQGVLFLPDTQYFGPGTRLTVL.